The entry below describes one T cell receptor beta chain. Antigen specificity is unknown. These data are taken from a study of post-analysis software for immune sequencing data. On the study more broadly: Included courses were relapsing-remitting and secondary progressive multiple sclerosis; progressive-relapsing multiple sclerosis was also included. Study-wide findings and caveats: The normalized Chao1 diversity of multiple sclerosis patients was significantly lower than that of controls. TRBV segments more frequent in patients than in controls numbered five and included TRBV5-6, TRBV5-1 and TRBV20-1. Same-batch preparations were strongly co-clustered by F measure.

TCR beta cDNA libraries had unique molecular identifiers. Roughly 500,000 cDNA molecules were obtained per 1 to 10 million input T cells. MiXCR, run by TCRdb on the PCR reads, gives a single entry per CDR3 protein. The repertoire consists of around 260,000 distinct CDR3 sequences, with approximately 34% occurring once and the leading ten covering around 5%. The CDR3 runs 16 residues. Germline lookup yields CDR1 SGHTA and CDR2 FQGNSA. With 1 base clipped from V and 1 base from J, the junction kept 4 bases outside the gene matches. Sequencing was carried out using blood. This sequence was found in a girl aged 10-17 years with multiple sclerosis. The gene calls are TRBV7-2 and TRBJ1-1; 9 positions agree with TRBD1. CDR3 loop: CASSLEGTGTNTEAFF. The CDR3 nucleotides read TGTGCCAGCAGCTTAGAGGGGACAGGGACGAACACTGAAGCTTTCTTT.